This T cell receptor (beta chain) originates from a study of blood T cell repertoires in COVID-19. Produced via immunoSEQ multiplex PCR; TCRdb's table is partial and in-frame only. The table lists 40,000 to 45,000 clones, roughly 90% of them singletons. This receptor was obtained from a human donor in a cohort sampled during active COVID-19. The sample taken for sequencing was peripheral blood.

The CDR3 loop reads CASRRDREGNYGYTF. In nucleotides, the CDR3 is TGTGCCAGCAGAAGGGACAGGGAAGGGAACTATGGCTACACCTTC. This chain links TRBV28 with TRBJ1-2; the match to TRBD1 covers 9 bases. The CDR3 totals 15 residues. V gave up 6 bases and J gave up 2 bases; unmatched junction bases: 7. Looked up from germline, CDR1 is MDHEN and CDR2 is SYDVKM.